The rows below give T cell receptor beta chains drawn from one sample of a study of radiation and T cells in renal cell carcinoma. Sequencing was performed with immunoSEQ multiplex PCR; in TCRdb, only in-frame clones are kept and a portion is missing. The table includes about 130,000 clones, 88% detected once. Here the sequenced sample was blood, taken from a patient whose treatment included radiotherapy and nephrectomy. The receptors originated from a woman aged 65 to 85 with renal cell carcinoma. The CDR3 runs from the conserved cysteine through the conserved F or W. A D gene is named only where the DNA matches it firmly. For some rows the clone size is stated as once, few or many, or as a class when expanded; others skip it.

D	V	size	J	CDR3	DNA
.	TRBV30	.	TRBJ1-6	CAWRGQYNSPLHF	TGTGCCTGGAGAGGACAGTATAATTCACCCCTCCACTTT
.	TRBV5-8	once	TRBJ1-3	CASSQTPGHRALGNTIYF	TGTGCCAGCAGCCAAACACCGGGACACCGTGCCCTTGGAAACACCATATATTTT
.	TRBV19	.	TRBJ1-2	CATLFKLGYTF	TGTGCCACTCTCTTTAAACTTGGCTACACCTTC
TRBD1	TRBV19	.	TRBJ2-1	CASNKGQGPNNEQFF	TGTGCCAGTAACAAAGGACAGGGTCCGAACAATGAGCAGTTCTTC
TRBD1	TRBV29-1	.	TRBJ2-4	CSGAMTGENIQYF	TGCAGCGGGGCTATGACAGGGGAAAACATTCAGTACTTC
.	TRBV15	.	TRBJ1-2	CATSRGVGTNYGYTF	TGTGCCACCAGCAGAGGAGTAGGGACTAACTATGGCTACACCTTC
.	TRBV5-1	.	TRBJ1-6	CASSLAEGARNSPLHF	TGCGCCAGCAGCTTGGCCGAAGGGGCTAGGAATTCACCCCTCCACTTT
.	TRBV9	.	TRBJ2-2	CASSSGALWDGELFF	TGTGCCAGCAGCTCCGGCGCCCTATGGGACGGGGAGCTGTTTTTT
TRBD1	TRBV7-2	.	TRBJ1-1	CASSLVVRGVTEAFF	TGTGCCAGCAGCTTAGTGGTCAGGGGGGTCACTGAAGCTTTCTTT
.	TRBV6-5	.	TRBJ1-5	CASSFSRELHVQPQHF	TGTGCCAGCAGTTTTTCAAGGGAATTGCACGTTCAGCCCCAGCATTTT
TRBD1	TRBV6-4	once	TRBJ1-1	CASRQTGGTEAFF	TGTGCCAGCAGGCAGACAGGGGGCACTGAAGCTTTCTTT
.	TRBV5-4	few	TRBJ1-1	CASSQVNTEAFF	TGTGCCAGCAGCCAGGTGAACACTGAAGCTTTCTTT
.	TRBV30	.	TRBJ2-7	CAWSGSRDFPSYEQYF	TGTGCCTGGAGTGGGTCCCGGGACTTTCCCTCCTACGAGCAGTACTTC
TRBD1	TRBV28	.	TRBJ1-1	CATLGQGRMNTEAFF	TGTGCCACTCTAGGACAGGGTCGGATGAACACTGAAGCTTTCTTT
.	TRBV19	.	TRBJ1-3	CASRGGGNTIYF	TGTGCCAGCCGGGGAGGAGGAAACACCATATATTTT
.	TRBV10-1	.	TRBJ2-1	CASSTHKLRDEQFF	TGCGCCAGCAGCACACACAAATTGCGGGATGAGCAGTTCTTC
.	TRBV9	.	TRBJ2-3	CASSVEGGRTDTQYF	TGTGCCAGCAGCGTAGAGGGGGGGCGCACAGATACGCAGTATTTT
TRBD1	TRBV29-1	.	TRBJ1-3	CSVGTGAGNTIYF	TGCAGCGTTGGGACAGGGGCTGGAAACACCATATATTTT
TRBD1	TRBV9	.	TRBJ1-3	CASSDRGGGNTIYF	TGTGCCAGCAGCGACAGGGGGGGCGGAAACACCATATATTTT
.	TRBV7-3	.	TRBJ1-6	CASSLGPDSANSPLHF	TGTGCCAGCAGCTTAGGCCCGGACAGCGCCAATTCACCCCTCCACTTT
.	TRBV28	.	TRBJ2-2	CASRGSRVTGELFF	TGTGCCAGTCGGGGGTCCCGGGTCACCGGGGAGCTGTTTTTT
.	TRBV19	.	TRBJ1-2	CASSTKIQGFGGYTF	TGTGCCAGTAGTACAAAAATACAGGGTTTTGGTGGCTACACCTTC
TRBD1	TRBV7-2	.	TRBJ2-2	CASSKKTGGGTGELFF	TGTGCCAGCAGCAAAAAGACAGGGGGCGGCACCGGGGAGCTGTTTTTT
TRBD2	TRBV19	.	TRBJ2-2	CASRQRTSGAITGELFF	TGTGCCAGTAGACAAAGGACTAGCGGGGCTATCACCGGGGAGCTGTTTTTT
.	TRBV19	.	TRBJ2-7	CASRSGPGDYEQYF	TGTGCCAGTAGAAGCGGGCCAGGGGACTACGAGCAGTACTTC
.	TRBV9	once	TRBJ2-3	CASSDYGGLTDTQYF	TGTGCCAGCAGCGACTACGGGGGTCTCACAGATACGCAGTATTTT
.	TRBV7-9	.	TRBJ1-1	CASSFPPLNTEAFF	TGTGCCAGCAGCTTCCCGCCATTGAACACTGAAGCTTTCTTT
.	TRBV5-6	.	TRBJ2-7	CASSLTPYEQYF	TGTGCCAGCAGCTTGACGCCTTACGAGCAGTACTTC
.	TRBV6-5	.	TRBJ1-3	CASSYGGNTIYF	TGTGCCAGCAGTTACGGAGGAAACACCATATATTTT
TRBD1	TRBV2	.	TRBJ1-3	CASRPGDSLSGNTIYF	TGTGCCAGCAGACCCGGGGACAGCCTCTCTGGAAACACCATATATTTT
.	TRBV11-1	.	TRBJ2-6	CASGYGNSGANVLTF	TGTGCCAGCGGCTACGGGAACTCTGGGGCCAACGTCCTGACTTTC
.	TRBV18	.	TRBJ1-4	CASSHGAEKLFF	TGTGCCAGCTCACACGGGGCTGAAAAACTGTTTTTT
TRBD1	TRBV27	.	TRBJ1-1	CAVTDRGITEAFF	TGTGCCGTGACCGACAGGGGAATTACTGAAGCTTTCTTT
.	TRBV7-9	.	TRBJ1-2	CASSLAAALNYGYTF	TGTGCCAGCAGCTTAGCCGCAGCGCTTAACTATGGCTACACCTTC
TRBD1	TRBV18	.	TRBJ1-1	CASSLRDSLNTIGIVNTEAFF	TGTGCCAGCTCACTACGGGACAGTCTTAACACTATAGGGATTGTGAACACTGAAGCTTTCTTT